This TCR beta chain was sequenced in a study of blood T cells in healthy people across ages. V was clipped by 0 bases and J by 6 bases, with 13 bases between them. CDR1 SGHRS and CDR2 YFSETQ come from the germline V gene. The CDR3 length is 15 residues. There were healthy Caucasian individuals from Russia, aged roughly 6 to 95, serving as donors. Primers used in a second PCR of about 7 to 12 cycles were a sample-barcoded 5' primer and a J-beta primer mix. A template-switch adaptor with 12 random nucleotides tagged each cDNA molecule. Using its own MiXCR run on the 5' RACE reads, TCRdb lists one record per CDR3 protein. The data show 550,000 to 700,000 distinct CDR3 sequences, about 25% seen once. This clonotype was counted between two and nine times.

This chain uses TRBV5-1 with TRBJ2-1; D may be TRBD1 (6 bases). This TCR was sampled from a woman aged 70-85 years in good health. The sample taken for sequencing was blood. CDR3 bases: TGCGCCAGCAGCTTGGGAGGACAGAAGACCAATGAGCAGTTCTTC. As protein: CASSLGGQKTNEQFF.